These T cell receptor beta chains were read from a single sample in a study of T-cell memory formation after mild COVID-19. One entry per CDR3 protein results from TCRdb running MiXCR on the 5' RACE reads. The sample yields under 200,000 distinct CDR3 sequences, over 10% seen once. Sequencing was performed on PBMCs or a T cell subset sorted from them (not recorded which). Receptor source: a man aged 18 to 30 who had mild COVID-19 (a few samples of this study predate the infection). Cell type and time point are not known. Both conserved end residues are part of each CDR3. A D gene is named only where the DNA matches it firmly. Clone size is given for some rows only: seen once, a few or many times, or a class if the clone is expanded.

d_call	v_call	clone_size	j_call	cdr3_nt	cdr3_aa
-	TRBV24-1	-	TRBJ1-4	TGTGCCACCAGTCCGTATGAAAAACTGTTTTTT	CATSPYEKLFF
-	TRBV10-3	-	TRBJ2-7	TGTGCCATCAGGGAGGACCGCTCTACTCCCTACGAGCAGTACTTC	CAIREDRSTPYEQYF
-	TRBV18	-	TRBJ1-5	TGTGCCAGCTCACCTGTACCTATTGGCAATCAGCCCCAGCATTTT	CASSPVPIGNQPQHF
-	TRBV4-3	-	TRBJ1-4	TGCGCCAGCAGCCAGGAGTCTGGAAATGAAAAACTGTTTTTT	CASSQESGNEKLFF
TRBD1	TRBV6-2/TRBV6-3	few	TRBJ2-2	TGTGCCAGCAGGCCCGGGACAGGGGGATTTTCCCGATACACCGGGGAGCTGTTTTTT	CASRPGTGGFSRYTGELFF
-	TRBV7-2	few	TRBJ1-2	TGTGCCAGCAGCCCCGGGCTGCCCCCAAACTATGGCTACACCTTC	CASSPGLPPNYGYTF
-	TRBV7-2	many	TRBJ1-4	TGTGCCAGCAGCCCTCGGGGGGGGGCCGGAAAACTGTTTTTT	CASSPRGGAGKLFF
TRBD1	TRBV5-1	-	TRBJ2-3	TGCGCCAGCAGCTCCGAGACAGGGGGCCCCATGGATACGCAGTATTTT	CASSSETGGPMDTQYF
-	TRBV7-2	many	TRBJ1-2	TGTGCCAGCAGTGGGGGCCCCCTCAGGGGCTACACCTTC	CASSGGPLRGYTF
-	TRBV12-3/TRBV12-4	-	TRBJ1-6	TGTGCCAGCAGTTCCAACAGGGTTCACTCACCCCTCCACTTT	CASSSNRVHSPLHF